This T cell receptor beta chain is from a study of T-cell reconstitution after alpha-beta-depleted transplantation in children. Study-wide findings and caveats: Several hundred rapidly expanded clones from non-depleted graft cells reportedly supplied alpha-beta T cells about two months post-transplant. After one year, T-cell counts and TCRbeta diversity mostly came from new T cells. Surviving thymic progenitors and recipient T cells were the source of high TCRbeta diversity at day 60 in some patients.

From germline, CDR1 is ENHRY and CDR2 SYGVKD. The CDR3 covers 16 residues. V lost 4 bases, J lost 2 bases, and 8 bases stayed unmatched. Unique molecular identifiers were used in preparing the TCRbeta library. Using its own MiXCR run on the PCR reads, TCRdb lists one record per CDR3 protein. The sample has approximately 270,000 distinct CDR3 sequences, 20% to 30% seen once. This clonotype was seen a few times. Its target is unknown. This TCR came from a female patient aged 2-9 years who had a stem cell transplant for congenital amegakaryocytic thrombocytopenia, so the T cells may come from the graft donor. V gene TRBV10-3 combines with J gene TRBJ2-3, with TRBD2 identical over 8 bases. This material consisted of PBMCs, mostly from graft donor cells, taken 360 days after TCRalphabeta/CD19-depleted stem cell transplant. This CDR3 reads CAISVDSAGATDTQYF. The CDR3 DNA reads TGTGCCATCAGTGTGGATTCAGCGGGGGCCACAGATACGCAGTATTTT.